The T cell receptor (beta chain) described here comes from a study of molecular identifiers for immune sequencing clone quantification. Sorting isolated naive CD8 T cells as CD8+CD4-CCR7+CD45RA+ events. V lost 1 base and J 7 bases, leaving 11 bases between the germline ends. The CDR3 runs 14 residues. Germline V gene sequence: CDR1 LNHNV, CDR2 YYDKDF (reference sequence). Of note for this clonotype: What it binds is unknown.

Study-level points and caveats: Clones above 20 RNA copies contained over 99% of effector molecules but under 1% of naive ones.

Bulk TCR library preparation followed previously described methods with listed TCR primers. TCRdb called the PCR reads again in MiXCR, with one record for every CDR3 protein. The sample lists approximately 7,800 distinct CDR3 sequences, 35% occurring once. The TCR was taken from a human donor in good health. Some libraries in this study had Jurkat cell RNA spiked in. J is TRBJ1-5 and V is TRBV15, with D tentatively TRBD1 (5 bases). The sample consisted of naive CD8+ T cells from blood, with Jurkat cell RNA spiked in. Documented subset: FACS-sorted CD8+CD4-CCR7+CD45RA+ naive T cells. This chain's CDR3 is CATSRVKGIQPQHF. In DNA form, the CDR3 reads TGTGCCACCAGCAGAGTAAAGGGGATCCAGCCCCAGCATTTT. Supplemented by reference TRBV15 and TRBJ1-5, the full variable domain reads DAMVIQNPRYQVTQFGKPVTLSCSQTLNHNVMYWYQQKSSQAPKLLFHYYDKDFNNEADTPDNFQSRRPNTSFCFLDIRSPGLGDTAMYLCATSRVKGIQPQHFGDGTRLSIL.